This T cell receptor beta chain was profiled in a study of blood T cell repertoires in COVID-19. Overall study context: Samples representing acute and convalescent COVID-19 were sourced from the United States, Italy and Spain. T cells, B-cell-depleted T cells, or PBMCs supplied cDNA or gDNA.

Germline CDR1 SNHLY, CDR2 FYNNEI. The CDR3 has 16 residues. V lost 4 bases to trimming and J lost 0 bases, with 13 bases between them. Assay: immunoSEQ multiplex PCR; the TCRdb copy retains only in-frame clones and omits some. This table has hundreds of thousands of clones, around 90% appearing once. This chain links TRBV2 with TRBJ1-5; maybe TRBD1 (5 bases). This receptor was taken from a woman between 40 and 50 years old with acute COVID-19. The sequenced sample consisted of PBMCs or T cells enriched from blood (not recorded which). The CDR3 is CASSGFRDNSNQPQHF. For the CDR3, the DNA is TGTGCCAGCAGTGGGTTCAGGGATAATAGCAATCAGCCCCAGCATTTT.